This T cell receptor (beta chain) was identified during a study of patients and donors after allogeneic stem cell transplantation. Trimming took 4 bases from V and 0 from J, leaving 10 bases between them. CDR3 size: 15 residues. CDR1 LGHNA and CDR2 YSLEER come from the germline V gene. Each CDR3 protein gets one entry after TCRdb re-called the RT-PCR reads with MiXCR. The sample has tens of thousands of distinct CDR3 sequences; roughly 43% are singletons. The receptor was derived from a human donor who was either an allogeneic HSCT recipient or a stem cell or donor lymphocyte infusion donor (not recorded which). It is not recorded whose cells these are; they may come from a transplant donor. The sample was blood, either unsorted or a sorted T cell fraction (not recorded which). This chain uses TRBV4-3 with TRBJ1-5; D remains unclear. As DNA, the CDR3 is TGCGCCAGCAGCCCAAATAGCATTAGCAATCAGCCCCAGCATTTT. Encoded protein: CASSPNSISNQPQHF.